This TCR beta chain was found in a study of shared clonotypes between healthy human individuals. Study overall: The study drew on a couple of women and three men aged 18 to 49 as donors.

The study, taken as a whole, reports: A handful of donors shared about 4.8% of their naive CD4 clonotypes. It was the non-shared clonotypes that had lower generation probabilities than clonotypes shared by all four donors.

To note about this clone: Its target is unknown.

Trimming removed 10 bases from V and 1 base from J, with 15 bases in between. This CDR3 spans 14 amino acids. The germline V gene has CDR1 SNHLY and CDR2 FYNNEI. Method: immunoSEQ multiplex PCR; TCRdb's copy keeps in-frame clones and lacks some. Among around 200,000 clones listed, approximately 61% were seen once. Material for sequencing was memory CD4+ T cells sorted from blood. This sample's subset: CD45RA-negative fraction. This TCR was recovered from a man aged 25 to 45 in good health. The chain has TRBV2 and TRBJ2-3; D gene ambiguous. The CDR3 loop is CATVRPGGTDTQYF. CDR3 coding DNA: TGTGCCACCGTCCGCCCAGGCGGCACAGATACGCAGTATTTT.